This note documents a single T cell receptor beta chain sequence. The antigen remains unidentified. TCRdb passed the reads through MiXCR, listing each CDR3 protein once. Of some 590,000 distinct CDR3 sequences in the sample, approximately 40% are singletons; the top ten hold roughly 50%. The data stem from a study of T cell repertoires in cytomegalovirus infection. Germline V gene lookup returns CDR1 LNHDA and CDR2 SQIVND (reference sequence). The length of the CDR3 is 13 residues. The V end was cut by 7 bases, the J end by 2 bases, with 11 bases between. Study-wide findings and caveats: Cumulative public TCR beta family frequency identified CMV carriers with the relevant HLA. Across the ex vivo response, the dominant clonotypes were HLA-C-restricted CMV-specific TCR beta clonotypes.

The J gene is TRBJ1-2, the V gene TRBV19; D is undetermined. This TCR was recovered from a human donor in good health (CMV status not recorded). Some clones in this sample may be carry-over from other donors' samples. The sample was cultured PBMCs, taken from culture after CMV antigen stimulation. The CDR3 loop is CASMRRVNYGYTF. DNA for the CDR3: TGTGCCAGTATGCGCCGGGTAAACTATGGCTACACCTTC.